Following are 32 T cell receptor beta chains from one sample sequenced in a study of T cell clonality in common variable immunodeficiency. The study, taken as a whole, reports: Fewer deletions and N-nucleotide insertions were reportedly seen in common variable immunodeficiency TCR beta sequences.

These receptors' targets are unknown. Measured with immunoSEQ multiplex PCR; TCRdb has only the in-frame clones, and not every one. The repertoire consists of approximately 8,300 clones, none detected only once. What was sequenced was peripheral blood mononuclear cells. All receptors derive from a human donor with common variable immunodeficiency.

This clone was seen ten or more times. CDR3 in amino acids: CASSPQGAGYGYTF. Incomplete CDR3 DNA: TGTGCCAGCTCACCTCAGGGGGCTGGCTATGGC. The chain carries TRBV18 and TRBJ1-2; 8 nucleotides align to TRBD1. Read data end 3 residues before the CDR3 end; the end is taken from the germline J gene. Losses at the gene ends were 3 bases for V and 4 bases for J; bases not matched to a gene: 4. There are 14 residues in the CDR3. Germline V CDR1 and CDR2: KGHSH, LQKENI. The full variable domain, with the rest looked up from reference TRBV18 and TRBJ1-2, is NAGVMQNPRHLVRRRGQEARLRCSPMKGHSHVYWYRQLPEEGLKFMVYLQKENIIDESGMPKERFSAEFPKEGPSILRIQQVVRGDSAAYFCASSPQGAGYGYTFGSGTRLTVV.

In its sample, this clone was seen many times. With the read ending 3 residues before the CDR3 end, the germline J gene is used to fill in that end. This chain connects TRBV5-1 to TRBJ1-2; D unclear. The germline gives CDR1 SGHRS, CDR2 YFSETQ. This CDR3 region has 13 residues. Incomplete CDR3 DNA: TGCGCCAGCAGCTCCGGGGAACCCCTAGGC. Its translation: CASSSGEPLG. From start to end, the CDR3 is CASSSGEPLGYTF.

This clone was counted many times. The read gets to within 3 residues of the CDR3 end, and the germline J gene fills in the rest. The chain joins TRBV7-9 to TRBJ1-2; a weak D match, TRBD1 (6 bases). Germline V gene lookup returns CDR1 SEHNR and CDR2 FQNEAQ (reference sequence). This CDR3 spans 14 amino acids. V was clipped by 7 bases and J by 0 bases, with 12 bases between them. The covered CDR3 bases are TGTGCCAGCACCGAAGGGGGAACTAACTATGGC. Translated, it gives CASTEGGTNYG. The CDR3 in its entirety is CASTEGGTNYGYTF.

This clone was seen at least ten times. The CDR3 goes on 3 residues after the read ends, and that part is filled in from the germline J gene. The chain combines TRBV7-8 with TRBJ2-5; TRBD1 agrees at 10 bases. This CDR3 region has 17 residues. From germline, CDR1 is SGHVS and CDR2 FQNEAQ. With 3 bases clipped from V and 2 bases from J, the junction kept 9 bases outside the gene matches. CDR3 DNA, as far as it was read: TGTGCCAGCAGCTTGTTTCGGGGACAGGGGATTCAAGAGACC. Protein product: CASSLFRGQGIQET. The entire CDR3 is CASSLFRGQGIQETQYF.

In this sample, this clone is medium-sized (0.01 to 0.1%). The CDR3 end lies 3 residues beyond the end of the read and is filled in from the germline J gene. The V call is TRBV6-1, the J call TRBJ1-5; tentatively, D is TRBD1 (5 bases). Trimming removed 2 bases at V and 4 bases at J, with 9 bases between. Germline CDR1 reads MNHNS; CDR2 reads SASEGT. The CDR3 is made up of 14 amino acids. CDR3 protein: CASSEQGVNQPQHF. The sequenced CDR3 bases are TGTGCCAGCAGTGAACAGGGAGTTAATCAGCCC.

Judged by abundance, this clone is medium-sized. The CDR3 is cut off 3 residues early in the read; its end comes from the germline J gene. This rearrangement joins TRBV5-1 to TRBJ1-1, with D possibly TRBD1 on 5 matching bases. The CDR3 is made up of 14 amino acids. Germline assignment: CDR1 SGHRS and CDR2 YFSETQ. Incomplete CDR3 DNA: TGCGCCAGCAGACACATTTCAGGGTTCTTCGAA. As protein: CASRHISGFFE. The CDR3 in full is CASRHISGFFEAFF. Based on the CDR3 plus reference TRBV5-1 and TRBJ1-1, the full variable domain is KAGVTQTPRYLIKTRGQQVTLSCSPISGHRSVSWYQQTPGQGLQFLFEYFSETQRNKGNFPGRFSGRQFSNSRSEMNVSTLELGDSALYLCASRHISGFFEAFFGQGTRLTVV.

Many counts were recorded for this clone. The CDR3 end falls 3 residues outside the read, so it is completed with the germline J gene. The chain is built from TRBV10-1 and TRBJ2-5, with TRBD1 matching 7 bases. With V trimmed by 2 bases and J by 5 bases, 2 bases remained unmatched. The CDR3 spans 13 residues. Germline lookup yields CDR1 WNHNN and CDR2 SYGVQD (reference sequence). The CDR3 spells CASSERGLETQYF. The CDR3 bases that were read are TGCGCCAGCAGTGAGAGGGGGCTGGAGACC.

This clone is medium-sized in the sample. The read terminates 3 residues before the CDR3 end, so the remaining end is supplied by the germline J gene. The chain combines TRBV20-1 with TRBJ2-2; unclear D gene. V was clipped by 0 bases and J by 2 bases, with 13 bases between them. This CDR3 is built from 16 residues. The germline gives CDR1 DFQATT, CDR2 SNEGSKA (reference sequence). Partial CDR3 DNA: TGCAGTGCTAGAGATTCGGTACTACACAACACCGGGGAG. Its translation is CSARDSVLHNTGE. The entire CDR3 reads CSARDSVLHNTGELFF.

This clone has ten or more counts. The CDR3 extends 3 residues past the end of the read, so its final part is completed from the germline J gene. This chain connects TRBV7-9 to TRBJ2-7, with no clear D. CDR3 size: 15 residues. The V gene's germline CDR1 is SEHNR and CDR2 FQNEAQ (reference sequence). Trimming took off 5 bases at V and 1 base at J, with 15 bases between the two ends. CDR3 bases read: TGTGCCAGCAGCACCCCACTCTCTGCATCCTACGAG. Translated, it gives CASSTPLSASYE. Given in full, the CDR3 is CASSTPLSASYEQYF.

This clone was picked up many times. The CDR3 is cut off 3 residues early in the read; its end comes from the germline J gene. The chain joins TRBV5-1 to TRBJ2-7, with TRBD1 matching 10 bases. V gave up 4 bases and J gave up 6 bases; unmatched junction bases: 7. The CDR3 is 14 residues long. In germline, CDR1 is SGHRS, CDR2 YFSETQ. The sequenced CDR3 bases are TGCGCCAGCAGCCGGACAGGGGGAGTCGGCGAG. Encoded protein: CASSRTGGVGE. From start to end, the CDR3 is CASSRTGGVGEQYF.

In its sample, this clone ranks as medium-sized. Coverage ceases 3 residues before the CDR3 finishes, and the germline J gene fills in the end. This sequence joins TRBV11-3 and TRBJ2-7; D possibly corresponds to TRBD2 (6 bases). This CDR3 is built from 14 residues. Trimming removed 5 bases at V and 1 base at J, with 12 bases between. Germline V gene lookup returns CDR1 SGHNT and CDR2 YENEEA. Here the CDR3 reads CASSRGGGSYEQYF. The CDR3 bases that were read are TGTGCCAGCAGCCGAGGAGGAGGGTCCTACGAG.

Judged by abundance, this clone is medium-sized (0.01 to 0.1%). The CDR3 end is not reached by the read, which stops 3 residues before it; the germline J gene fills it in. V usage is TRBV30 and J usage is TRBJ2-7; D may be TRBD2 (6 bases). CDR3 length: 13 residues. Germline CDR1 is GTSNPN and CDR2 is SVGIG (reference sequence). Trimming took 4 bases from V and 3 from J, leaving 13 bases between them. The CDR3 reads CAWTGTGGYEQYF. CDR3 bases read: TGTGCCTGGACCGGGACTGGAGGCTACGAG.

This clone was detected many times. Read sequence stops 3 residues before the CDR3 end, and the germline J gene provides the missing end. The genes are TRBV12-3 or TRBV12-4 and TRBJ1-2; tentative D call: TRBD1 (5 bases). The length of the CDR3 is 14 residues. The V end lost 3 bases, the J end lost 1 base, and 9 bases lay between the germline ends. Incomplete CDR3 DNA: TGTGCCAGCAGTTTTAGCCAGGGTAACTATGGC. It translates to CASSFSQGNYG. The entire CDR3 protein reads CASSFSQGNYGYTF.

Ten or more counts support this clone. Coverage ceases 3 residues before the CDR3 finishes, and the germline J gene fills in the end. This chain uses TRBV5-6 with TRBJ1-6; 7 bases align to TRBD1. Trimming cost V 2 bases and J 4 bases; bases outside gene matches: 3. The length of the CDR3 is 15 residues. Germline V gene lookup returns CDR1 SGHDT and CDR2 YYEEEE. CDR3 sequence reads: CASSFSGQYNSPLHF. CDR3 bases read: TGTGCCAGCAGCTTTTCGGGACAGTATAATTCACCC. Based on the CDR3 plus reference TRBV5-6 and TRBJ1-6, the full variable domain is DAGVTQSPTHLIKTRGQQVTLRCSPKSGHDTVSWYQQALGQGPQFIFQYYEEEERQRGNFPDRFSGHQFPNYSSELNVNALLLGDSALYLCASSFSGQYNSPLHFGNGTRLTVT.

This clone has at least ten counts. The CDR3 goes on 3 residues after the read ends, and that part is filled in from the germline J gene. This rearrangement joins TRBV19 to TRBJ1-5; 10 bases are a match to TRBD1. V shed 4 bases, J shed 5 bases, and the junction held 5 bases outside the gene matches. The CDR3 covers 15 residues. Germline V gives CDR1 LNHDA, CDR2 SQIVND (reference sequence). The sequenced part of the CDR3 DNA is TGTGCCAGTAGTAGGACAGGGGGGTTTTATCAGCCC. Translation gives CASSRTGGFYQP. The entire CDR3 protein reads CASSRTGGFYQPQHF.

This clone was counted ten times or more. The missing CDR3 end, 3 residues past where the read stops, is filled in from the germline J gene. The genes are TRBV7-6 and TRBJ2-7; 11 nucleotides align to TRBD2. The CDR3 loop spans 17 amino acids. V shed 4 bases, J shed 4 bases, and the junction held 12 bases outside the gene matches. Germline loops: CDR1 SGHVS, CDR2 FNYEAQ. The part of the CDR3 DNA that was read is TGTGCCAGCAGCTCCCCGGGTAGCGGGGGGGCGGTGTACGAG. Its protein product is CASSSPGSGGAVYE. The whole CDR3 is CASSSPGSGGAVYEQYF.

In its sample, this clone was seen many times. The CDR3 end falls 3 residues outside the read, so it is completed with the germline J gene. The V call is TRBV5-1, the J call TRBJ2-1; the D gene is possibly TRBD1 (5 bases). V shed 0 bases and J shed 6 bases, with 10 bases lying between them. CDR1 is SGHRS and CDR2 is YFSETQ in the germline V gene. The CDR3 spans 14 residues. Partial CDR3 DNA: TGCGCCAGCAGCTTGGAAGGGCAGGGCAATGAG. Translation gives CASSLEGQGNE. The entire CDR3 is CASSLEGQGNEQFF.

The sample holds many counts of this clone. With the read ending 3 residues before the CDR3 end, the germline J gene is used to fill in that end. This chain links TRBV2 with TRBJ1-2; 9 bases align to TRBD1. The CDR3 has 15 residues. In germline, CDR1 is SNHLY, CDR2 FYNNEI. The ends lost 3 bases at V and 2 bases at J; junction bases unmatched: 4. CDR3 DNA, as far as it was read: TGTGCCAGCAGTGAGTCGACAGGGGGAAACTATGGC. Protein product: CASSESTGGNYG. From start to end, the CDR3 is CASSESTGGNYGYTF.

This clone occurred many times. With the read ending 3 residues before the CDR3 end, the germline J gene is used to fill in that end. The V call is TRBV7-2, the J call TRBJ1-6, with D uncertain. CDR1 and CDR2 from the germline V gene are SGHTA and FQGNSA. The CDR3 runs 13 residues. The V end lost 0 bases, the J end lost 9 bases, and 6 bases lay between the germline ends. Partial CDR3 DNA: TGTGCCAGCAGCTTAGCCGCGGGTTCACCC. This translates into CASSLAAGSP. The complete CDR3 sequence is CASSLAAGSPLHF.

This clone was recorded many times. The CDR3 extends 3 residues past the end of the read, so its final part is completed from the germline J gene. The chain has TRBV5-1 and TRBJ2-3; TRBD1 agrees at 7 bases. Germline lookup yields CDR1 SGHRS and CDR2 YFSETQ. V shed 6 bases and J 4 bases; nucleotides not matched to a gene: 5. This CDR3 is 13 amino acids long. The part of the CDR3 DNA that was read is TGCGCCAGCATAGGACAGGTTCCAGATACG. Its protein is CASIGQVPDT. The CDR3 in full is CASIGQVPDTQYF.

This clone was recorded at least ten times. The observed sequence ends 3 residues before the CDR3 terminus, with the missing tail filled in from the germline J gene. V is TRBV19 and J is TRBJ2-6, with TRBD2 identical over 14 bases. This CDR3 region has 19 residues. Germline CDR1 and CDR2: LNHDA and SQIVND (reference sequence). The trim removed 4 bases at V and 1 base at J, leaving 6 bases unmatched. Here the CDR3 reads CASSTPGTSGRSGANVLTF. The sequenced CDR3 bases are TGTGCCAGTAGTACTCCGGGGACTAGCGGGAGATCTGGGGCCAACGTC.

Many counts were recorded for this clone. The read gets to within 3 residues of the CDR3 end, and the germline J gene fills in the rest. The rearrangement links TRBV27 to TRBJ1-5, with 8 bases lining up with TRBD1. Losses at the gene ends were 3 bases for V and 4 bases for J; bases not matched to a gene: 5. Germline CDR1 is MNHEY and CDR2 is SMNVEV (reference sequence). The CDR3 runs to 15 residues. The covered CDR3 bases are TGTGCCAGCAGTTTCAGGACAGGGAATAATCAGCCC. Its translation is CASSFRTGNNQP. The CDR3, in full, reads CASSFRTGNNQPQHF.

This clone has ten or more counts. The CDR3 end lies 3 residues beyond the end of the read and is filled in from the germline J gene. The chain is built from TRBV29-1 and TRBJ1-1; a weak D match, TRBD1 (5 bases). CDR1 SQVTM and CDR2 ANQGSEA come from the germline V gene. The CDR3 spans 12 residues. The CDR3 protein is CSVEDPAPGAFF. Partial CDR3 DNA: TGCAGCGTTGAAGATCCTGCCCCAGGG.

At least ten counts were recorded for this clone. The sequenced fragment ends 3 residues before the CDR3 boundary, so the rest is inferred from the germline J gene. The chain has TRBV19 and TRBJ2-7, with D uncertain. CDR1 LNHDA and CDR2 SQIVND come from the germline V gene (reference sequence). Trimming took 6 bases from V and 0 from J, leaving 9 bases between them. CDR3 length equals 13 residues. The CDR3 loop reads CASRQLSSYEQYF. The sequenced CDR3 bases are TGTGCCAGTAGACAGCTCAGCTCCTACGAG.

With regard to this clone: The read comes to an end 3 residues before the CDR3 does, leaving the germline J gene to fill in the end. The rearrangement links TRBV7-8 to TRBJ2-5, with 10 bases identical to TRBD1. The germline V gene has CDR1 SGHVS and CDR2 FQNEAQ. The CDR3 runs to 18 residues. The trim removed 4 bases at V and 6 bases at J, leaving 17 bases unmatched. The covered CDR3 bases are TGTGCCAGCAGCTATTTAGGGACAGGGGAGTCGCGGAAGCAGACC. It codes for CASSYLGTGESRKQT. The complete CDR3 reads CASSYLGTGESRKQTQYF.

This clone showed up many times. The part of the CDR3 DNA that was read is TGTGCCAGCTCACCAGGGGCGTACGAG. Translated, it gives CASSPGAYE. The CDR3 in its entirety is CASSPGAYEQYF. V and J are TRBV18 and TRBJ2-7; TRBD1 might be the D (5 bases). Read coverage stops 3 residues before the CDR3 terminus; the germline J gene supplies the remainder. Per germline, CDR1 KGHSH and CDR2 LQKENI. V gave up 2 bases and J gave up 4 bases, with 6 bases separating them. The CDR3 runs 12 residues.

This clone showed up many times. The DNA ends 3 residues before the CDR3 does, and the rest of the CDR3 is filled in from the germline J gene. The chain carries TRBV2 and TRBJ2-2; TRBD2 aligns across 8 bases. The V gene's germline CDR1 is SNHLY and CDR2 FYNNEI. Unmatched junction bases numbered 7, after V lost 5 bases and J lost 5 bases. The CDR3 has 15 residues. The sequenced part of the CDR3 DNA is TGTGCCAGCAGTTCCAGCGGGAGATCTACCGGGGAG. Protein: CASSSSGRSTGE. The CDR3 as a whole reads CASSSSGRSTGELFF.

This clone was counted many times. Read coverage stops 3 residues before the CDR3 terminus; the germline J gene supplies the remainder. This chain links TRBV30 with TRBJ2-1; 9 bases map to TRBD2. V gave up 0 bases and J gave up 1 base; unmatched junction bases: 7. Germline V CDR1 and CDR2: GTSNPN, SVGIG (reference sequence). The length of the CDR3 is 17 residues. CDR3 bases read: TGTGCCTGGAGTGTAGTCAAGCGGGGGGTATCCTACAATGAG. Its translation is CAWSVVKRGVSYNE. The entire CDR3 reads CAWSVVKRGVSYNEQFF.

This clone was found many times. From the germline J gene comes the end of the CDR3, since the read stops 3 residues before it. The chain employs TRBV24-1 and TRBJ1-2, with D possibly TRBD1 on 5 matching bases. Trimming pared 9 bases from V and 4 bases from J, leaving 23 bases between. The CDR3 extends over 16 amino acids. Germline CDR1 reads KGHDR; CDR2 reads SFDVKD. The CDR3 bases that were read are TGTGCCACCGCAGTGCCCACCGGGGCGGGGGGCTATGGC. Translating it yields CATAVPTGAGGYG. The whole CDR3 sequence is CATAVPTGAGGYGYTF.

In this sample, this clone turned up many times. CDR3: CASSPPLAGAPGELFF. Partial CDR3 DNA: TGTGCCAGCAGCCCCCCACTAGCGGGAGCCCCCGGGGAG. The chain couples TRBV7-3 to TRBJ2-2; 11 bases line up with TRBD2. The DNA ends 3 residues before the CDR3 does, and the rest of the CDR3 is filled in from the germline J gene. There are 16 residues in the CDR3. Per the germline V gene, CDR1 is SGHTA and CDR2 is FQGTGA. V shed 5 bases and J 6 bases; nucleotides not matched to a gene: 8.

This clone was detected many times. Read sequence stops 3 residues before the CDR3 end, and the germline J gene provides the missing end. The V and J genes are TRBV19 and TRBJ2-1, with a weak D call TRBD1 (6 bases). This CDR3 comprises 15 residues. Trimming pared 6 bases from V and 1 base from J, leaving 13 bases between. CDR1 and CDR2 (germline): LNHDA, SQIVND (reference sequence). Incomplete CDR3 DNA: TGTGCCAGTAGACCTACAGGGCTTTCCTACAATGAG. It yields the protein CASRPTGLSYNE. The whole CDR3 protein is CASRPTGLSYNEQFF.

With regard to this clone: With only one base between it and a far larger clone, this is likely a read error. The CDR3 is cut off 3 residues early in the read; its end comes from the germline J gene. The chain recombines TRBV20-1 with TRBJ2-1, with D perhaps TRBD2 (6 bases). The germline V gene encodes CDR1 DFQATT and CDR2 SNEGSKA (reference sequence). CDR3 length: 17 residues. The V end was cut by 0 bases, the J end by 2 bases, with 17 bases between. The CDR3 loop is CSARDFSGQKTYNEQFF. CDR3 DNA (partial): TGCAGTGCTAGAGATTTCAGCGGGCAGAAGACCTACAATGAG.